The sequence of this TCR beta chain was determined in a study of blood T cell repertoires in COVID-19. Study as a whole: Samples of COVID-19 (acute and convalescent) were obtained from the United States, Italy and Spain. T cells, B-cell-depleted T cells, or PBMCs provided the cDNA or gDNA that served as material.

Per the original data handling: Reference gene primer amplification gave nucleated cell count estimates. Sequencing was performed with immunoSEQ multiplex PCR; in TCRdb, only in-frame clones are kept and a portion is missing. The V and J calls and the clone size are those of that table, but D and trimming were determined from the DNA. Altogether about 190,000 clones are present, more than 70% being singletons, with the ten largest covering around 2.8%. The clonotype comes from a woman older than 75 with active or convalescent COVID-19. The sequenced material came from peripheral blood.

In DNA form, the CDR3 reads TGTGCCAGCAGAGCTTCATTCGGCTACGAGCAGTACTTC. Translation gives CASRASFGYEQYF. V usage is TRBV11-2 and J usage is TRBJ2-7, with D unclear. The CDR3 runs to 13 residues. Germline values: CDR1 SGHAT, CDR2 FQNNGV. V shed 6 bases and J shed 3 bases, with 12 bases lying between them.